This T cell receptor (beta chain) was captured by sequencing in a study of CD8 T cells in ankylosing spondylitis. Study-level results: Among TCR beta sequences, a motif of eight or nine highly homologous variants appeared characteristic of ankylosing spondylitis blood. Clones linked to disease, bearing a CD8+ phenotype, were relatively rare in peripheral blood.

This clonotype has a handful of counts. Antigen unknown. The germline gene is not matched at one end of the junction; a read error may be the cause. TCRdb re-derived calls from the 5' RACE reads in MiXCR, one entry per CDR3 protein. The table has about 700,000 distinct CDR3 sequences, roughly 19% seen once; the top ten hold about 20%. This CDR3 has 13 amino acids. Germline V gives CDR1 LGHDT, CDR2 YNNKEL (reference sequence). This receptor was obtained from a male donor with ankylosing spondylitis. This chain uses TRBV3-1 with TRBJ2-5, with D maybe TRBD2 (6 bases). The sample taken for sequencing was blood, either unsorted or a sorted T cell fraction (not recorded which). The DNA for the CDR3 is TGTGCCAGCAGGCAAGGGGACTTAAGGGCCCAGTACTTC. This sequence encodes CASRQGDLRAQYF.